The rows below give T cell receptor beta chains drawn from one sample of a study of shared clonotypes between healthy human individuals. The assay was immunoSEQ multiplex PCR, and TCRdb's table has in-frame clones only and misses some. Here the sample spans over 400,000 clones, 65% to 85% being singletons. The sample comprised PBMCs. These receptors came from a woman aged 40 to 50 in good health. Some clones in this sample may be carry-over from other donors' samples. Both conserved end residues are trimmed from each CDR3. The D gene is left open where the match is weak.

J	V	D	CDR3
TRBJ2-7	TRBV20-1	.	SARALGEQY
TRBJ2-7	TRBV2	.	ASSEWTNYEQY
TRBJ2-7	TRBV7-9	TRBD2	ASRISGRASEQY
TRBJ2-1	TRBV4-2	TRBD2	ASSPPGLAASGGDEQF
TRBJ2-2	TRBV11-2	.	ASSLQGWTGELF
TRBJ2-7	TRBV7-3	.	ASSLNPNLEQY
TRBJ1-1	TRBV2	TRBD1	ASSSTGDDTEAF
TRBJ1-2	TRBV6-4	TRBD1	ASSEALRALSGGVGYT
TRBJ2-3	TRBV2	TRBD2	ASSEWTSASTDTQY
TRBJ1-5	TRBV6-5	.	ASKRDSNQPQH
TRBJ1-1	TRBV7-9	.	ASSLLGGNTEAF
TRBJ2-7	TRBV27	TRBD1	ASSLGGQGAGEYEQY
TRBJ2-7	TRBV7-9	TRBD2	ASSQSGSMNEQY
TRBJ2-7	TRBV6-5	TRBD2	ASSSGGGRAHEQY
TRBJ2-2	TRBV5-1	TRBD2	ASSELAGVTGELF
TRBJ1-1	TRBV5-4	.	ASSLGGHGEAF
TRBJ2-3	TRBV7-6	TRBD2	ASSLLAGGTDTQY
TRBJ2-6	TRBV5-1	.	ASSSGQFGVRANVLT
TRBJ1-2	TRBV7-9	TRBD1	ASRYGQGGYGYT
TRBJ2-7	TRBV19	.	ASSIVQGSSEQY
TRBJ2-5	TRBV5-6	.	ASSLVDGQETQY
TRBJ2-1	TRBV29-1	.	STTGTKSNEQF
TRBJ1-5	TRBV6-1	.	ATTGPDSNQPQH
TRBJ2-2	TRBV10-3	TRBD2	AISEYQREGSGELF
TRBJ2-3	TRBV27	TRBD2	ASRTSGRAYSTDTQY
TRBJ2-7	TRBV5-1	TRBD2	ASSLEPSGDSYEQY
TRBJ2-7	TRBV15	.	ATSRDISRGNEQY
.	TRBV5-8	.	ASSLGGATYEQY
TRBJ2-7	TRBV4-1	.	ASSHGQGAYEQY
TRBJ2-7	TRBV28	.	ASTLLGQY